This T cell receptor beta chain was found in a study of cytomegalovirus exposure and HLA in healthy donors. General observations from the study: Prior analysis indicated that the majority of TCR beta V segments exhibited productivity approximately 87% or approximately 30% of the time. Later work found that TCR association rates differed between HLA loci; DRB1 had the most and HLA-C the fewest. Later analysis identified a missense DCLRE1C variant that was linked to TCR beta V- and J-gene trimming.

A word on this clone: Its antigen is unknown.

It was with 60 Vbeta and 13 Jbeta primers that the PCR ran. Profiled with immunoSEQ multiplex PCR; TCRdb holds only in-frame clones, not every one. Of around 90,000 clones listed, 86% are singletons. Everyone who donated was a healthy bone marrow donor. The sequencing input was PBMCs. The sequence was obtained from a man between 25 and 39 years old in good health and CMV-seropositive.

This CDR3 reads CASSRREIASRKNQGNTDTQYF. The DNA of the CDR3 is TGTGCCAGTAGTCGCCGGGAAATCGCCTCCAGAAAGAATCAAGGTAACACAGATACGCAGTATTTT. The rearrangement joins TRBV19 to TRBJ2-3; D is possibly TRBD2 (5 bases). The CDR3 loop spans 22 amino acids. The V end lost 5 bases, the J end lost 2 bases, and 35 bases lay between the germline ends. CDR1 LNHDA and CDR2 SQIVND come from the germline V gene (reference sequence).